This T cell receptor (beta chain) was identified in a study of early T cells in non-severe SARS-CoV-2 infection. The germline V and J ends were trimmed by 5 bases and 8 bases, with 24 bases remaining between them. Germline-derived CDR1 and CDR2 are MDHEN and SYDVKM. This CDR3 has 16 amino acids. This clonotype was observed a single time. Unique molecular identifiers were affixed to single, distinct cDNA molecules. TCRdb used MiXCR to reprocess the 5' RACE reads, holding one entry per CDR3 protein. The sample carries fewer than 90,000 distinct CDR3 sequences, 13% to 15% recorded once. This TCR came from an adult who was a healthcare worker with PCR-confirmed SARS-CoV-2 infection or an uninfected control (not recorded which). J is TRBJ1-2 and V is TRBV28, with D possibly matching TRBD1 (6 bases). The sequenced sample was whole blood. The CDR3 DNA reads TGTGCCAGCAGTGCCAACGAGGGTACAGGGTTCCGCGGCTACACCTTC. This sequence encodes CASSANEGTGFRGYTF.